These 32 T cell receptor beta chains share one sample of origin, sequenced in a study of graft-versus-host responses after intestinal transplantation. Their cognate antigens are unknown. Produced via immunoSEQ multiplex PCR; TCRdb's table is partial and in-frame only. Of tens of thousands of clones detected, 91% appear once; the ten largest clones hold roughly 0.1%. Sequencing was performed on unstimulated CD4+ T cells sorted from spleen or lymph node cells, taken before intestinal transplant. These receptor sequences come from a human donor who received an intestinal transplant.

The CDR3, as DNA: TGTGCCAGCTCACTCGAGCAGAGGAATTCACCCCTCCACTTT. Translated: CASSLEQRNSPLHF. V gene TRBV18 combines with J gene TRBJ1-6; no definite D call. The CDR3 sequence is 14 residues long. Per the germline V gene, CDR1 is KGHSH and CDR2 is LQKENI. The V end was cut by 4 bases, the J end by 7 bases, with 11 bases between. Combining the CDR3 with reference TRBV18 and TRBJ1-6 gives the whole variable domain NAGVMQNPRHLVRRRGQEARLRCSPMKGHSHVYWYRQLPEEGLKFMVYLQKENIIDESGMPKERFSAEFPKEGPSILRIQQVVRGDSAAYFCASSLEQRNSPLHFGNGTRLTVT.

The chain has TRBV7-2 and TRBJ1-1, with 8 nucleotides matching TRBD1. Germline V lookup: CDR1 SGHTA, CDR2 FQGNSA. The CDR3 is 15 residues long. V dropped 3 bases and J dropped 3; count of bases not matched to a gene: 6. CDR3 in DNA: TGTGCCAGCAGCTTCCTGACAGGGGCCTACACTGAAGCTTTCTTT. Its translation: CASSFLTGAYTEAFF.

The chain has TRBV19 and TRBJ2-1; D perhaps matches TRBD1 (6 bases). The CDR3 consists of 14 residues. Trimming cost V 3 bases and J 8 bases, with 14 bases left between them. Per the germline V gene, CDR1 is LNHDA and CDR2 is SQIVND (reference sequence). The CDR3 nucleotides read TGTGCCAGTAGTATCCAACAGGGTAACTATGAGCAGTTCTTC. It is translated as CASSIQQGNYEQFF. Variable domain in full (rest from reference TRBV19 and TRBJ2-1): DGGITQSPKYLFRKEGQNVTLSCEQNLNHDAMYWYRQDPGQGLRLIYYSQIVNDFQKGDIAEGYSVSREKKESFPLTVTSAQKNPTAFYLCASSIQQGNYEQFFGPGTRLTVL.

J is TRBJ1-1 and V is TRBV30; 11 positions agree with TRBD1. Per the germline V gene, CDR1 is GTSNPN and CDR2 is SVGIG (reference sequence). The CDR3 has 17 residues. The V segment lost 2 bases and the J segment 3 bases; nucleotides outside the gene matches: 11. CDR3 sequence: CAWSPKDRGRTDTEAFF. In DNA form, the CDR3 reads TGTGCCTGGAGTCCGAAGGACAGGGGGCGCACCGACACTGAAGCTTTCTTT.

This sequence joins TRBV9 and TRBJ2-3, with D maybe TRBD2 (5 bases). The V gene lost 0 bases and the J gene lost 0 bases, with 8 bases spanning the gap. This CDR3 has 15 residues. The V gene's germline CDR1 is SGDLS and CDR2 YYNGEE. The CDR3 DNA is TGTGCCAGCAGCGTAGCGGGGTATAGCACAGATACGCAGTATTTT. This translates into CASSVAGYSTDTQYF.

The chain combines TRBV7-2 with TRBJ2-2; 7 positions agree with TRBD1. Germline CDR1 and CDR2: SGHTA and FQGNSA. V gave up 5 bases and J gave up 3 bases; unmatched junction bases: 3. There are 14 residues in the CDR3. The CDR3 region has the DNA TGTGCCAGCAGCCGGACAGGAGACACCGGGGAGCTGTTTTTT. This encodes CASSRTGDTGELFF.

This chain connects TRBV6-6 to TRBJ2-7; 8 nucleotides agree with TRBD2. The CDR3 contains 13 residues. Unmatched junction bases numbered 6, after V lost 6 bases and J lost 5 bases. Per germline, CDR1 MNHNY and CDR2 SVGAGI (reference sequence). The CDR3 here is CASRDGGVNEQYF. The DNA for the CDR3 is TGTGCCAGCAGAGACGGGGGGGTCAACGAGCAGTACTTC.

This clone was seen only once. Other DNA sequences in this specimen translate into the identical CDR3. V is TRBV4-1 and J is TRBJ1-1, with D possibly being TRBD1 (6 bases). CDR1 MGHRA and CDR2 YSYEKL come from the germline V gene. Trimming stripped 5 bases from V and 3 bases from J, with 22 bases between. This CDR3 contains 17 residues. DNA of the CDR3: TGCGCCAGCAGCTATACACTTAATGCCCAGGGGTACACTGAAGCTTTCTTT. Translation: CASSYTLNAQGYTEAFF.

V gene TRBV27 combines with J gene TRBJ1-2; 7 bases align to TRBD1. Germline lookup yields CDR1 MNHEY and CDR2 SMNVEV (reference sequence). Trimming at V came to 5 bases and at J to 4 bases, leaving 7 bases not matched to a gene. The CDR3 is 14 amino acids. The CDR3: CASSRQGRAYGYTF. CDR3 DNA sequence: TGTGCCAGCAGTCGACAGGGTAGGGCCTATGGCTACACCTTC.

This chain links TRBV2 with TRBJ2-1; D possibly corresponds to TRBD2 (5 bases). V shed 0 bases and J shed 4 bases, with 7 bases lying between them. The CDR3 extends over 14 amino acids. The germline CDR1 and CDR2 sequences are SNHLY and FYNNEI. The CDR3 reads CASSEARGYNEQFF. CDR3 DNA: TGTGCCAGCAGTGAAGCGCGAGGGTACAATGAGCAGTTCTTC.

The J gene is TRBJ1-1, the V gene TRBV11-3; possibly TRBD1 for D (5 bases). Deletions cut 0 bases from V and 5 bases from J, with 16 bases between. The length of the CDR3 is 16 residues. From germline, CDR1 is SGHNT and CDR2 YENEEA. The CDR3 DNA follows: TGTGCCAGCAGCTTAGATCTGGGGCAGGGTGGGACTGAAGCTTTCTTT. It translates to CASSLDLGQGGTEAFF.

The rearrangement joins TRBV10-3 to TRBJ2-7; 10 bases map to TRBD1. The CDR3 is 16 amino acids. The V gene end was trimmed by 3 bases and the J gene end by 2 bases; junction bases not matched to a gene: 7. CDR1 ENHRY and CDR2 SYGVKD come from the germline V gene. This chain's CDR3 is CAISEPGQGPTYEQYF. CDR3 in DNA: TGTGCCATCAGTGAACCGGGACAGGGGCCCACCTACGAGCAGTACTTC.

The CDR3 here is CSVRQGARGYTF. The CDR3 nucleotides read TGCAGCGTCCGACAGGGGGCTAGGGGCTACACCTTC. The chain carries TRBV29-1 and TRBJ1-2; 10 positions match TRBD1. This CDR3 spans 12 amino acids. Germline V lookup: CDR1 SQVTM, CDR2 ANQGSEA. Unmatched junction bases numbered 6, after V lost 6 bases and J lost 8 bases. Full variable domain (remainder filled in from reference TRBV29-1 and TRBJ1-2): SAVISQKPSRDICQRGTSLTIQCQVDSQVTMMFWYRQQPGQSLTLIATANQGSEATYESGFVIDKFPISRPNLTFSTLTVSNMSPEDSSIYLCSVRQGARGYTFGSGTRLTVV.

V usage is TRBV29-1 and J usage is TRBJ2-1; TRBD1 matches 10 bases. Germline CDR1 reads SQVTM; CDR2 reads ANQGSEA. V was clipped by 7 bases and J by 10 bases; unmatched bases: 7. The CDR3 contains 12 residues. CDR3 amino acids: CSARGQGHEQFF. CDR3 bases: TGCAGCGCTAGGGGACAGGGGCACGAGCAGTTCTTC.

The CDR3 sequence is CASSKEQGAGEQYF. CDR3 nucleotide sequence: TGTGCCAGCAGCAAAGAACAGGGGGCTGGTGAGCAGTACTTC. The chain carries TRBV21-1 and TRBJ2-7; TRBD1 was called by the table and not checked on the DNA. TRBV21-1 is described as a pseudogene. The length of the CDR3 is 14 residues.

Details on this clone: At one end the junction does not follow the germline gene, possibly because of a read error. This chain links TRBV10-3 with TRBJ1-2; no clear D. The CDR3 spans 14 residues. Germline V gene data show CDR1 as ENHRY and CDR2 as SYGVKD. The CDR3 nucleotides are TGTACCATCAGTGGTGCAGTTCGGGTGGATGGCTACACCTTC. Protein sequence: CTISGAVRVDGYTF.

This sequence joins TRBV2 and TRBJ2-5; 7 nucleotides line up with TRBD1. The last part of the DNA fits TRBJ2-7 better; the J call may be wrong. CDR1 and CDR2 (germline): SNHLY, FYNNEI. This CDR3 comprises 13 residues. This CDR3 reads CASCRDSHYEQYF. The CDR3 nucleotides read TGTGCCAGCTGCCGGGACAGTCACTACGAGCAGTACTTC.

The rearrangement joins TRBV7-8 to TRBJ1-2; 7 bases fit TRBD1. Germline V gene data show CDR1 as SGHVS and CDR2 as FQNEAQ. With V trimmed by 3 bases and J by 6 bases, 25 bases remained unmatched. CDR3 length equals 20 residues. The CDR3 here is CASSFFPLVAKRGGGHGYTF. CDR3 nucleotide sequence: TGTGCCAGCAGCTTTTTTCCCTTGGTGGCGAAACGAGGAGGGGGCCATGGCTACACCTTC.

This chain joins TRBV6-5 and TRBJ1-1, with no clear D. The V and J ends lost 4 bases and 1 base respectively, with 13 bases between them. The CDR3 has 15 residues. Germline V CDR1 and CDR2: MNHEY, SVGAGI. CDR3: CASSSQWSGNTEAFF. In DNA, the CDR3 is TGTGCCAGCAGTTCCCAATGGTCGGGGAACACTGAAGCTTTCTTT.

The chain employs TRBV7-6 and TRBJ1-1; a possible D gene is TRBD1 (5 bases). Trimming cost V 1 base and J 4 bases, with 10 bases left between them. The CDR3 loop spans 14 amino acids. Germline values: CDR1 SGHVS, CDR2 FNYEAQ. CDR3 DNA sequence: TGTGCCAGCAGCTTAGAATCCCAGGGCACTGAAGCTTTCTTT. It yields the protein CASSLESQGTEAFF.

The V call is TRBV6-5, the J call TRBJ1-1, with D possibly matching TRBD1 (5 bases). In germline, CDR1 is MNHEY, CDR2 SVGAGI. There are 16 residues in the CDR3. Trimming took off 4 bases at V and 0 bases at J, with 15 bases between the two ends. The CDR3 coding sequence is TGTGCCAGCAGTTCCCCGGGGGTCGGAATGAACACTGAAGCTTTCTTT. It codes for CASSSPGVGMNTEAFF.

The V call is TRBV4-1, the J call TRBJ1-2; D not resolved. Germline values: CDR1 MGHRA, CDR2 YSYEKL. The length of the CDR3 is 11 residues. Between the trimmed V and J ends, which lost 0 bases and 8 bases, there was a span of 4 bases. CDR3 in DNA: TGCGCCAGCAGCCAAGATCTCGGCTACACCTTC. Protein: CASSQDLGYTF.

The chain carries TRBV25-1 and TRBJ1-6, with 12 bases that match TRBD1. Trimming took 3 bases from V and 7 from J; bases not matched to a gene: 10. Per germline, CDR1 MGHDK and CDR2 SYGVNS. The CDR3 contains 18 residues. In DNA form, the CDR3 reads TGTGCCAGCAGTGAGTCTACCCCGGGACAGGGGGCGAATTCACCCCTCCACTTT. Amino acid sequence: CASSESTPGQGANSPLHF.

The chain is built from TRBV29-1 and TRBJ2-7; TRBD1 aligns across 9 bases. With 7 bases clipped from V and 6 bases from J, the junction kept 19 bases outside the gene matches. CDR1 is SQVTM and CDR2 is ANQGSEA in the germline V gene. The CDR3 is 16 amino acids. CDR3 in DNA: TGCAGCGCTATCCGGGACAGGGACCCATTAGGATCCGAGCAGTACTTC. Protein sequence: CSAIRDRDPLGSEQYF.

The gene calls are TRBV5-1 and TRBJ1-1; no clear D gene. Germline CDR1 reads SGHRS; CDR2 reads YFSETQ. The CDR3 totals 15 residues. Deletions cut 4 bases from V and 0 bases from J, with 13 bases between. As DNA, the CDR3 is TGCGCCAGCAGCCTATACCTACGAATGAACACTGAAGCTTTCTTT. Its translation: CASSLYLRMNTEAFF. Full variable domain (rest looked up from reference TRBV5-1 and TRBJ1-1): KAGVTQTPRYLIKTRGQQVTLSCSPISGHRSVSWYQQTPGQGLQFLFEYFSETQRNKGNFPGRFSGRQFSNSRSEMNVSTLELGDSALYLCASSLYLRMNTEAFFGQGTRLTVV.

The chain joins TRBV6-5 to TRBJ2-3; 7 bases are shared with TRBD2. The CDR3 contains 16 residues. Germline trimming cut 2 bases from V and 2 bases from J; bases unmatched to any gene: 7. Germline V gene data show CDR1 as MNHEY and CDR2 as SVGAGI. The CDR3 region is CASSYGLSGVTDTQYF. The CDR3 nucleotides are TGTGCCAGCAGTTACGGACTAAGCGGGGTCACAGATACGCAGTATTTT.

The chain is built from TRBV19 and TRBJ2-2; 9 bases agree with TRBD1. CDR1 is LNHDA and CDR2 is SQIVND in the germline V gene (reference sequence). V trimming: 2 bases; J trimming: 4 bases; junction bases outside the gene matches: 5. The CDR3 is 16 amino acids. The CDR3 loop reads CASSILGQGITGELFF. CDR3 bases: TGTGCCAGTAGTATACTTGGACAGGGGATCACCGGGGAGCTGTTTTTT.

The genes are TRBV6-4 and TRBJ1-1, with D unclear. The CDR3 is 15 residues long. Trimming took off 8 bases at V and 0 bases at J, with 16 bases between the two ends. The germline gives CDR1 MRHNA, CDR2 SNTAGT. CDR3 amino acids: CASSPSGNMNTEAFF. The CDR3 DNA follows: TGTGCCAGCTCCCCATCAGGCAATATGAACACTGAAGCTTTCTTT.

This chain joins TRBV30 and TRBJ1-2; 11 bases agree with TRBD1. This CDR3 is built from 16 residues. V was pared by 2 bases and J by 4 bases, with 9 bases of the junction left unmatched. The V gene's germline CDR1 is GTSNPN and CDR2 SVGIG (reference sequence). The CDR3 region has the DNA TGTGCCTGGAGTCTCCGTTTAGGACAGGGGGCCTATGGCTACACCTTC. The encoded protein is CAWSLRLGQGAYGYTF. Based on the CDR3 plus reference TRBV30 and TRBJ1-2, the full variable domain is SQTIHQWPATLVQPVGSPLSLECTVEGTSNPNLYWYRQAAGRGLQLLFYSVGIGQISSEVPQNLSASRPQDRQFILSSKKLLLSDSGFYLCAWSLRLGQGAYGYTFGSGTRLTVV.

V is TRBV6-5 and J is TRBJ2-5; D uncertain. The J call could be wrong; TRBJ2-7 is a better fit for the DNA end. The CDR3 is 11 residues long. From germline, CDR1 is MNHEY and CDR2 SVGAGI. The CDR3 is CASSPSYEQYF. The CDR3 DNA reads TGTGCCAGCAGTCCTTCCTACGAGCAGTACTTC.

The chain carries TRBV27 and TRBJ1-2; no reliable D call. The length of the CDR3 is 15 residues. V was trimmed by 3 bases and J by 4 bases, leaving 15 bases between them. Germline CDR1 is MNHEY and CDR2 is SMNVEV (reference sequence). CDR3 nucleotide sequence: TGTGCCAGCAGTTTGTTCGGGTCGGGGTTCTATGGCTACACCTTC. It translates to CASSLFGSGFYGYTF.

The chain couples TRBV6-6 to TRBJ2-3, with D possibly being TRBD1 (6 bases). Germline CDR1 and CDR2: MNHNY and SVGAGI (reference sequence). Trimming stripped 4 bases from V and 2 bases from J, with 13 bases between. This CDR3 comprises 15 residues. CDR3 in amino acids: CASSSQGPHTDTQYF. Here the CDR3 DNA reads TGTGCCAGCAGTTCGCAGGGGCCCCACACAGATACGCAGTATTTT.